The next 31 T cell receptor beta chains were all read from a single sample in a study of T cells in Graves' hyperthyroidism and ophthalmopathy. Researchers amplified the TCR beta CDR3 regions from RNA transcripts. HTBI primers were the set used in a first-round RT-PCR of the TCR CDR3. TCRdb fed the multiplex PCR reads into MiXCR, producing one record per CDR3 protein. The repertoire includes around 690,000 distinct CDR3 sequences, 17% of them detected once, and around 15% sits in the top ten. The material sequenced was blood. Every receptor here comes from a man aged 45 to 65 with Graves' hyperthyroidism.

Only a few counts were recorded for this clonotype. The chain couples TRBV19 to TRBJ2-2; D is perhaps TRBD1 (6 bases). V was trimmed by 3 bases and J by 4 bases, leaving 12 bases between them. CDR3 length: 15 amino acids. Germline-derived CDR1 and CDR2 are LNHDA and SQIVND (reference sequence). In DNA form, the CDR3 reads TGTGCCAGTAGTATTACAGGGATGGGCACCGGGGAGCTGTTTTTT. Translating it yields CASSITGMGTGELFF.

This clonotype came up many times. The V call is TRBV30, the J call TRBJ2-6; the match to TRBD1 covers 9 bases. The ends lost 3 bases at V and 3 bases at J; junction bases unmatched: 21. The CDR3 length is 21 residues. Germline V gene sequence: CDR1 GTSNPN, CDR2 SVGIG (reference sequence). The CDR3 region is CAWSPLAWGTGRGIGANVLTF. For the CDR3, the DNA is TGTGCCTGGAGCCCCCTGGCCTGGGGGACAGGGAGAGGTATTGGGGCCAACGTCCTGACTTTC.

V gene TRBV19 combines with J gene TRBJ1-2, with D tentatively TRBD1 (5 bases). Germline CDR1 and CDR2: LNHDA and SQIVND (reference sequence). There are 14 residues in the CDR3. Trimming stripped 7 bases from V and 5 bases from J, with 17 bases between. CDR3 nucleotide sequence: TGTGCCAGTACTCCGGGACGGCAGCGTTATGGCTACACCTTC. Translating it yields CASTPGRQRYGYTF. The whole variable domain, filled in from reference TRBV19 and TRBJ1-2, reads DGGITQSPKYLFRKEGQNVTLSCEQNLNHDAMYWYRQDPGQGLRLIYYSQIVNDFQKGDIAEGYSVSREKKESFPLTVTSAQKNPTAFYLCASTPGRQRYGYTFGSGTRLTVV.

This chain links TRBV5-5 with TRBJ2-1; 7 bases agree with TRBD2. With V trimmed by 4 bases and J by 8 bases, 15 bases remained unmatched. The CDR3 sequence is 16 residues long. Per the germline V gene, CDR1 is SGHKS and CDR2 is YYEKEE (reference sequence). The CDR3, as DNA: TGTGCCAGCAGCCCGCTTCGGGGGGTGGTACGCTATGAGCAGTTCTTC. Its protein is CASSPLRGVVRYEQFF.

This clonotype appeared many times. V usage is TRBV18 and J usage is TRBJ1-5; no clear D gene. The CDR3 sequence is 14 residues long. The V and J ends lost 2 bases and 2 bases respectively, with 7 bases between them. CDR1 KGHSH and CDR2 LQKENI come from the germline V gene. DNA for the CDR3: TGTGCCAGCTCACCAGGACTAGGCAATCAGCCCCAGCATTTT. Protein sequence: CASSPGLGNQPQHF.

This clonotype came up many times. This chain connects TRBV12-3 or TRBV12-4 to TRBJ1-2; 8 positions match TRBD1. The CDR3 consists of 14 residues. The junction had 6 bases not matched to a gene; V was cut back by 5 bases and J by 4 bases. CDR3 loop: CASSLGTGFYGYTF. CDR3 nucleotides: TGTGCCAGCAGTCTCGGGACAGGATTCTATGGCTACACCTTC.

This clonotype was seen only a few times. The chain carries TRBV2 and TRBJ2-3; TRBD2 aligns across 10 bases. Germline V lookup: CDR1 SNHLY, CDR2 FYNNEI. V lost 6 bases to trimming and J lost 5 bases; unmatched junction nucleotides: 26. The CDR3 has 21 amino acids. CDR3 sequence reads: CASRTIYVPGLAVKGGDTQYF. The CDR3 DNA reads as TGTGCCAGCAGAACTATCTATGTACCAGGACTAGCGGTTAAAGGGGGAGATACGCAGTATTTT.

This clonotype was picked up one time. A clone one base away is much larger, so this may be a read error. The chain's CDR3 is CAGSYSRQASSYNEQFF. DNA of the CDR3: TGTGCCGGCAGTTACTCGAGACAGGCGAGCTCCTACAATGAGCAGTTCTTC. The chain uses TRBV6-2 or TRBV6-3 and TRBJ2-1; D might be TRBD1 (6 bases). The CDR3 sequence is 17 residues long. Germline lookup yields CDR1 MNHEY and CDR2 SVGEGT.

This clonotype appeared a few times. The chain recombines TRBV15 with TRBJ2-7; possibly TRBD1 or TRBD2 for D (5 bases each). Trimming pared 0 bases from V and 5 bases from J, leaving 11 bases between. The germline CDR1 and CDR2 sequences are LNHNV and YYDKDF (reference sequence). This CDR3 comprises 14 residues. The CDR3 loop reads CATSRDVGPNEQYF. Written as DNA, the CDR3 is TGTGCCACCAGCAGAGATGTGGGACCGAACGAGCAGTACTTC.

The rearrangement uses TRBV28 and TRBJ1-6; 7 bases align to TRBD1. The CDR3 extends over 15 amino acids. The J segment lost 4 bases and the V segment lost 6 bases, leaving 6 bases of the junction unmatched. Germline CDR1 is MDHEN and CDR2 is SYDVKM. The DNA for the CDR3 is TGTGCCAGCAGCTCAAGGGGACAGTATAATTCACCCCTCCACTTT. Encoded protein: CASSSRGQYNSPLHF. The complete variable domain, with remaining parts taken from reference TRBV28 and TRBJ1-6, reads DVKVTQSSRYLVKRTGEKVFLECVQDMDHENMFWYRQDPGLGLRLIYFSYDVKMKEKGDIPEGYSVSREKKERFSLILESASTNQTSMYLCASSSRGQYNSPLHFGNGTRLTVT.

This rearrangement joins TRBV19 to TRBJ2-7; 7 bases map to TRBD1. The CDR3 loop spans 15 amino acids. J was trimmed by 2 bases and V by 0 bases; bases with no gene match: 4. CDR1 and CDR2 (germline): LNHDA, SQIVND (reference sequence). This chain's CDR3 is CASSIDRDRAYEQYF. CDR3 nucleotides: TGTGCCAGTAGTATAGACCGGGACAGAGCCTACGAGCAGTACTTC.

This clonotype has a count of ten or more. The chain links TRBV20-1 to TRBJ2-3; 7 bases fit TRBD2. There are 15 residues in the CDR3. Trimming took 5 bases from V and 0 from J; bases not matched to a gene: 8. CDR1 and CDR2 (germline): DFQATT, SNEGSKA (reference sequence). CDR3 amino acids: CSALLASGSTDTQYF. In DNA form, the CDR3 reads TGCAGTGCTTTACTAGCGTCCGGAAGCACAGATACGCAGTATTTT.

This clonotype showed up many times. This sequence joins TRBV7-3 and TRBJ2-3; D is unclear. The germline V and J ends were trimmed by 8 bases and 0 bases, with 12 bases remaining between them. The CDR3 consists of 14 residues. Germline loops: CDR1 SGHTA, CDR2 FQGTGA. As DNA, the CDR3 is TGTGCCAGCGGTGTGGCTTCTAGCACAGATACGCAGTATTTT. Translated: CASGVASSTDTQYF.

This clonotype was counted at least ten times. The chain employs TRBV20-1 and TRBJ1-4, with TRBD1 matching over 8 bases. V lost 4 bases, J lost 0 bases, and 4 bases stayed unmatched. Germline V lookup: CDR1 DFQATT, CDR2 SNEGSKA (reference sequence). This CDR3 is built from 15 residues. The CDR3 region has the DNA TGCAGTGCTACGGACAGGGCAACAACTAATGAAAAACTGTTTTTT. Translated: CSATDRATTNEKLFF.

This clonotype was recorded at least ten times. The V and J genes are TRBV30 and TRBJ2-7, with D perhaps matching TRBD2 (5 bases). Germline V gene data show CDR1 as GTSNPN and CDR2 as SVGIG (reference sequence). The CDR3 runs 11 residues. V shed 4 bases and J shed 3 bases, with 7 bases lying between them. In DNA, the CDR3 is TGTGCCTGGACGGCGGGCTACGAGCAGTACTTC. Translation: CAWTAGYEQYF.

The chain is built from TRBV18 and TRBJ2-1; 8 positions agree with TRBD2. V trimming: 2 bases; J trimming: 10 bases; junction bases outside the gene matches: 7. This CDR3 has 14 amino acids. Germline V gives CDR1 KGHSH, CDR2 LQKENI. In nucleotides, the CDR3 is TGTGCCAGCTCACCATTAGCGGGAATGGGAGAGCAGTTCTTC. Its protein product is CASSPLAGMGEQFF.

This clonotype was counted only a few times. The CDR3 reads CASSFQPLYNEQFF. The CDR3 DNA sequence: TGTGCCAGCAGTTTTCAACCCCTCTACAATGAGCAGTTCTTC. The chain employs TRBV27 and TRBJ2-1, with D hard to call. Trimming took 3 bases from V and 3 from J, leaving 9 bases between them. The CDR3 sequence is 14 residues long. Germline V gene lookup returns CDR1 MNHEY and CDR2 SMNVEV (reference sequence).

This clonotype has only a few counts. The rearrangement links TRBV28 to TRBJ2-2; a weak D match, TRBD2 (5 bases). From germline, CDR1 is MDHEN and CDR2 SYDVKM. CDR3 size: 15 residues. The V gene lost 4 bases and the J gene lost 4 bases, with 13 bases spanning the gap. The CDR3: CASSYDSVSTGELFF. The CDR3 DNA sequence: TGTGCCAGCAGTTATGATAGCGTAAGCACCGGGGAGCTGTTTTTT.

V gene TRBV5-1 combines with J gene TRBJ2-6; unclear D gene. The germline gives CDR1 SGHRS, CDR2 YFSETQ. V was pared by 2 bases and J by 2 bases, with 5 bases between. The CDR3 is made up of 14 amino acids. CDR3: CASSFEAGANVLTF. The CDR3 DNA reads TGCGCCAGCAGCTTTGAGGCTGGGGCCAACGTCCTGACTTTC. Drawing the rest from reference TRBV5-1 and TRBJ2-6, the complete variable domain is KAGVTQTPRYLIKTRGQQVTLSCSPISGHRSVSWYQQTPGQGLQFLFEYFSETQRNKGNFPGRFSGRQFSNSRSEMNVSTLELGDSALYLCASSFEAGANVLTFGAGSRLTVL.

This clonotype was seen repeatedly, ten times or more. The gene calls are TRBV28 and TRBJ1-1; D call uncertain. Trimming removed 5 bases at V and 8 bases at J, with 12 bases between. Germline CDR1 reads MDHEN; CDR2 reads SYDVKM. The CDR3 contains 12 residues. This CDR3 reads CASSPPVHEAFF. The CDR3, as DNA: TGTGCCAGCAGTCCGCCCGTGCACGAAGCTTTCTTT.

At least ten counts were recorded for this clonotype. CDR3 region: CSARVGLAGAVDTQYF. The CDR3 DNA is TGCAGTGCTAGAGTTGGACTAGCGGGAGCGGTAGATACGCAGTATTTT. The chain uses TRBV20-1 and TRBJ2-3; 13 bases fit TRBD2. The CDR3 consists of 16 residues. The germline gives CDR1 DFQATT, CDR2 SNEGSKA (reference sequence). V was pared by 1 base and J by 5 bases, with 6 bases of the junction left unmatched.

This clonotype was counted many times. The chain has TRBV28 and TRBJ2-2, with TRBD1 matching over 7 bases. The CDR3 has 14 residues. V dropped 5 bases and J dropped 4; count of bases not matched to a gene: 4. Looked up from germline, CDR1 is MDHEN and CDR2 is SYDVKM. The chain's CDR3 is CASSPGQITGELFF. The CDR3 DNA reads as TGTGCCAGCAGTCCGGGACAGATCACCGGGGAGCTGTTTTTT.

J is TRBJ1-5 and V is TRBV3-1; D remains ambiguous. V was clipped by 3 bases and J by 4 bases, with 10 bases between them. CDR1 is LGHDT, CDR2 YNNKEL, per germline (reference sequence). The CDR3 contains 14 residues. CDR3 residues: CASSQGGLNQPQHF. CDR3 nucleotides: TGTGCCAGCAGCCAGGGAGGGCTGAATCAGCCCCAGCATTTT.

This clonotype was counted many times. The V call is TRBV27, the J call TRBJ2-7; weak D call: TRBD2 (5 bases). Germline V gene sequence: CDR1 MNHEY, CDR2 SMNVEV (reference sequence). The CDR3 loop spans 15 amino acids. V shed 4 bases and J shed 7 bases, with 20 bases lying between them. CDR3 bases: TGTGCCAGCAGTTCCCGGGCCCTCCTATCGGGGGAGCAGTACTTC. Amino acids: CASSSRALLSGEQYF.

This rearrangement joins TRBV7-2 to TRBJ1-1, with 7 bases aligning to TRBD1. Germline CDR1 and CDR2: SGHTA and FQGNSA. V shed 5 bases and J 6 bases; nucleotides not matched to a gene: 6. The CDR3 consists of 13 residues. The CDR3, as DNA: TGTACCAGCAGCCCAAGACAGGGCGCTGAAGCTTTCTTT. It translates to CTSSPRQGAEAFF.

This rearrangement joins TRBV7-9 to TRBJ2-3; TRBD2 is a possible D gene (6 bases). Looked up from germline, CDR1 is SEHNR and CDR2 is FQNEAQ (reference sequence). This CDR3 is built from 14 residues. V dropped 1 base and J dropped 2 bases, with 7 bases sitting between them. CDR3 protein: CASSLVADTDTQYF. CDR3 in DNA: TGTGCCAGCAGCTTAGTAGCGGACACAGATACGCAGTATTTT.

The CDR3 nucleotides read TGTGCCAGCAGTCCTTTCTTGCGGGGCGGTCAGCCCCAGCATTTT. Encoded protein: CASSPFLRGGQPQHF. This chain uses TRBV3-1 with TRBJ1-5, with D maybe TRBD1 (5 bases). The CDR3 length is 15 residues. The V gene lost 6 bases and the J gene lost 6 bases, with 18 bases spanning the gap. Germline lookup yields CDR1 LGHDT and CDR2 YNNKEL (reference sequence).

The chain carries TRBV7-8 and TRBJ2-7; TRBD1 aligns across 8 bases. The CDR3 covers 14 residues. Germline V gives CDR1 SGHVS, CDR2 FQNEAQ. J was trimmed by 6 bases and V by 3 bases; bases with no gene match: 7. Written as DNA, the CDR3 is TGTGCCAGCAGCTTGGTTGACAGGGGAGGCGAGCAGTACTTC. It translates to CASSLVDRGGEQYF.

V is TRBV7-6 and J is TRBJ2-7; a possible D gene is TRBD2 (6 bases). This CDR3 is built from 14 residues. Between the trimmed V and J ends, which lost 3 bases and 2 bases, there was a span of 11 bases. In germline, CDR1 is SGHVS, CDR2 FNYEAQ. CDR3: CASSFAGGAYEQYF. Here the CDR3 DNA reads TGTGCCAGCAGCTTCGCTGGAGGGGCCTACGAGCAGTACTTC.

This clonotype showed up many times. The chain employs TRBV11-2 and TRBJ1-5; TRBD1 matches 9 bases. CDR1 is SGHAT, CDR2 FQNNGV, per germline. The CDR3 covers 15 residues. Unmatched junction bases numbered 6, after V lost 4 bases and J lost 5 bases. CDR3: CASSSYRGRDQPQHF. The CDR3 bases are TGTGCCAGCAGCTCCTACAGGGGGCGAGATCAGCCCCAGCATTTT. Together with reference TRBV11-2 and TRBJ1-5, the CDR3 gives the full variable domain: EAGVAQSPRYKIIEKRQSVAFWCNPISGHATLYWYQQILGQGPKLLIQFQNNGVVDDSQLPKDRFSAERLKGVDSTLKIQPAKLEDSAVYLCASSSYRGRDQPQHFGDGTRLSIL.

Ten or more counts support this clonotype. The chain combines TRBV7-9 with TRBJ2-1; D possibly corresponds to TRBD1 (5 bases). The CDR3 is 13 residues long. Germline-derived CDR1 and CDR2 are SEHNR and FQNEAQ (reference sequence). The V and J ends lost 8 bases and 4 bases respectively, with 12 bases between them. CDR3 in DNA: TGTGCCAGCCGATCAGGGTTTTACAATGAGCAGTTCTTC. It encodes CASRSGFYNEQFF.